The 27 T cell receptor beta chains in this list originate from one sample, sequenced in a study of cytomegalovirus exposure and HLA in healthy donors. PCR was performed using 60 Vbeta and 13 Jbeta primers. Clones were sequenced by immunoSEQ multiplex PCR, and TCRdb holds only the in-frame ones, with some missing. The sample contains some 150,000 clones, less than 85% of which appear only once. The sequenced sample consisted of PBMCs. The receptors were gathered from an older woman in good health and CMV-seropositive.

This sequence joins TRBV5-4 and TRBJ2-4, with TRBD1 identical over 9 bases. V lost 3 bases to trimming and J lost 1 base; unmatched junction nucleotides: 5. The germline V gene encodes CDR1 SGHNT and CDR2 YYREEE (reference sequence). The CDR3 has 16 amino acids. The CDR3: CASSSPGQGAKNIQYF. The CDR3 DNA follows: TGTGCCAGCAGCTCCCCGGGACAGGGCGCCAAAAACATTCAGTACTTC. Together with reference TRBV5-4 and TRBJ2-4, the CDR3 gives the full variable domain: ETGVTQSPTHLIKTRGQQVTLRCSSQSGHNTVSWYQQALGQGPQFIFQYYREEENGRGNFPPRFSGLQFPNYSSELNVNALELDDSALYLCASSSPGQGAKNIQYFGAGTRLSVL.

This chain joins TRBV5-4 and TRBJ2-7; 10 bases match TRBD2. V was pared by 4 bases and J by 4 bases, with 8 bases of the junction left unmatched. Looked up from germline, CDR1 is SGHNT and CDR2 is YYREEE (reference sequence). This CDR3 has 15 amino acids. The chain's CDR3 is CASSPGAGGQYEQYF. The CDR3 nucleotides read TGTGCCAGCAGCCCCGGAGCGGGAGGGCAATACGAGCAGTACTTC.

The chain uses TRBV9 and TRBJ2-1; 7 positions agree with TRBD2. Germline V lookup: CDR1 SGDLS, CDR2 YYNGEE. The CDR3 spans 17 residues. Trimming at V came to 0 bases and at J to 7 bases, leaving 13 bases not matched to a gene. The CDR3 here is CASSVATGGGGRNEQFF. As DNA, the CDR3 is TGTGCCAGCAGCGTAGCTACTGGGGGGGGAGGAAGAAATGAGCAGTTCTTC.

The chain employs TRBV6-5 and TRBJ2-7, with 13 nucleotides matching TRBD2. The CDR3 runs to 15 residues. Germline V CDR1 and CDR2: MNHEY, SVGAGI. The V gene end was trimmed by 8 bases and the J gene end by 4 bases; junction bases not matched to a gene: 8. The CDR3 reads CASSTTSGRWYEQYF. The DNA of the CDR3 is TGTGCCAGCTCCACGACTAGCGGGAGGTGGTACGAGCAGTACTTC.

The genes are TRBV2 and TRBJ2-1, with 11 bases fitting TRBD2. Trimming removed 8 bases from V and 7 bases from J; junction bases left unmatched: 10. CDR1 and CDR2 (germline): SNHLY, FYNNEI. This CDR3 has 15 amino acids. The chain's CDR3 is CASSTTSGNMNEQFF. CDR3 sequence (DNA): TGTGCCAGCTCCACGACTAGCGGGAATATGAATGAGCAGTTCTTC. The variable domain in full, with the rest retrieved from reference TRBV2 and TRBJ2-1, is EPEVTQTPSHQVTQMGQEVILRCVPISNHLYFYWYRQILGQKVEFLVSFYNNEISEKSEIFDDQFSVERPDGSNFTLKIRSTKLEDSAMYFCASSTTSGNMNEQFFGPGTRLTVL.

The V call is TRBV12-5, the J call TRBJ1-1; TRBD1 aligns across 8 bases. This CDR3 has 15 residues. The junction had 5 bases not matched to a gene; V was cut back by 3 bases and J by 2 bases. CDR1 LGHNT and CDR2 FRNRAP come from the germline V gene. In DNA form, the CDR3 reads TGTGCTAGTGGTTTCGGCGACAGGGGTAACACTGAAGCTTTCTTT. Its translation is CASGFGDRGNTEAFF.

This clone was recorded once. The V gene is TRBV18, the J gene TRBJ1-1, with 8 bases lining up with TRBD1. This CDR3 has 15 amino acids. Germline values: CDR1 KGHSH, CDR2 LQKENI. V shed 2 bases, J shed 1 base, and the junction held 3 bases outside the gene matches. The CDR3 spells CASSPTGTGNTEAFF. The CDR3, as DNA: TGTGCCAGCTCACCAACGGGGACAGGGAACACTGAAGCTTTCTTT.

The chain combines TRBV5-1 with TRBJ2-3, with 7 positions matching TRBD2. The germline gives CDR1 SGHRS, CDR2 YFSETQ. The CDR3 extends over 17 amino acids. After removal of 0 bases from V and 2 bases from J, the junction contained 9 bases not matched to a gene. The CDR3 loop is CASSLVPSGTPTDTQYF. Here the CDR3 DNA reads TGCGCCAGCAGCTTGGTTCCCAGCGGGACCCCCACAGATACGCAGTATTTT.

This chain links TRBV7-9 with TRBJ2-5, with D uncertain. The length of the CDR3 is 15 residues. The germline V gene encodes CDR1 SEHNR and CDR2 FQNEAQ (reference sequence). Trimming removed 5 bases at V and 2 bases at J, with 15 bases between. The CDR3 region has the DNA TGTGCCAGCAGCCCTACGGTCGCGCCTCAAGAGACCCAGTACTTC. Protein product: CASSPTVAPQETQYF. The full variable domain, in which reference TRBV7-9 and TRBJ2-5 provide the parts outside the CDR3, is DTGVSQNPRHKITKRGQNVTFRCDPISEHNRLYWYRQTLGQGPEFLTYFQNEAQLEKSRLLSDRFSAERPKGSFSTLEIQRTEQGDSAMYLCASSPTVAPQETQYFGPGTRLLVL.

The rearrangement uses TRBV5-1 and TRBJ1-5; D ambiguous. The CDR3 has 14 residues. Germline loops: CDR1 SGHRS, CDR2 YFSETQ. V shed 4 bases and J shed 3 bases, with 11 bases lying between them. The CDR3 here is CASSPGRDNQPQHF. CDR3 nucleotide sequence: TGCGCCAGCAGCCCCGGACGGGACAATCAGCCCCAGCATTTT.

The genes are TRBV5-1 and TRBJ1-1; no definite D call. Germline CDR1 is SGHRS and CDR2 is YFSETQ. CDR3 size: 15 residues. The V end was cut by 4 bases, the J end by 1 base, with 14 bases between. Written as DNA, the CDR3 is TGCGCCAGCAGCCGGGGAGGTGTCCCGAACACTGAAGCTTTCTTT. Translating it yields CASSRGGVPNTEAFF. The full variable domain, rest sourced from reference TRBV5-1 and TRBJ1-1, is KAGVTQTPRYLIKTRGQQVTLSCSPISGHRSVSWYQQTPGQGLQFLFEYFSETQRNKGNFPGRFSGRQFSNSRSEMNVSTLELGDSALYLCASSRGGVPNTEAFFGQGTRLTVV.

The chain has TRBV2 and TRBJ1-1, with D perhaps matching TRBD1 (6 bases). V was cut by 5 bases and J by 1 base, with 14 bases left in between. This CDR3 is built from 15 residues. CDR1 is SNHLY and CDR2 is FYNNEI in the germline V gene. CDR3 loop: CASSQQGHRNTEAFF. CDR3 DNA: TGTGCCAGCAGTCAACAGGGCCATCGGAACACTGAAGCTTTCTTT.

This chain links TRBV28 with TRBJ2-1; TRBD2 matches at 9 bases. V shed 6 bases, J shed 2 bases, and the junction held 8 bases outside the gene matches. Per germline, CDR1 MDHEN and CDR2 SYDVKM. This CDR3 is 16 amino acids long. The CDR3 loop is CASRSGAGGPYNEQFF. In DNA form, the CDR3 reads TGTGCCAGCAGGTCCGGGGCGGGAGGGCCCTACAATGAGCAGTTCTTC.

This clone was seen only a few times. The J gene is TRBJ2-7, the V gene TRBV7-9; unclear D gene. CDR1 is SEHNR, CDR2 FQNEAQ, per germline (reference sequence). Trimming left V 4 bases short and J 2 bases short, with 9 bases between. There are 13 residues in the CDR3. CDR3 in amino acids: CASSSRLAYEQYF. As DNA, the CDR3 is TGTGCCAGCAGCTCCAGACTCGCCTACGAGCAGTACTTC.

The CDR3 loop is CASSPLASGYEQYF. CDR3 bases: TGCGCCAGCAGCCCCTTGGCTAGCGGCTACGAGCAGTACTTC. V gene TRBV5-1 combines with J gene TRBJ2-7; 7 bases line up with TRBD2. CDR3 size: 14 residues. The ends lost 4 bases at V and 3 bases at J; junction bases unmatched: 7. Germline V lookup: CDR1 SGHRS, CDR2 YFSETQ.

The gene calls are TRBV28 and TRBJ2-2; D is possibly TRBD1 (5 bases). The CDR3 has 16 residues. V gave up 5 bases and J gave up 4 bases, with 17 bases separating them. Germline V gene data show CDR1 as MDHEN and CDR2 as SYDVKM. The CDR3: CASSRPAGSGTGELFF. The CDR3 nucleotides are TGTGCCAGCAGTCGGCCCGCAGGGTCGGGCACCGGGGAGCTGTTTTTT. The entire variable domain, with the rest obtained from reference TRBV28 and TRBJ2-2, is as follows: DVKVTQSSRYLVKRTGEKVFLECVQDMDHENMFWYRQDPGLGLRLIYFSYDVKMKEKGDIPEGYSVSREKKERFSLILESASTNQTSMYLCASSRPAGSGTGELFFGEGSRLTVL.

J is TRBJ1-1 and V is TRBV6-1; the D gene is possibly TRBD1 (5 bases). The CDR3 spans 14 residues. The V gene's germline CDR1 is MNHNS and CDR2 SASEGT. The V and J ends lost 6 bases and 3 bases respectively, with 14 bases between them. The CDR3 is CASSQIRGDTEAFF. The CDR3 DNA is TGTGCCAGCAGCCAAATCCGGGGGGACACTGAAGCTTTCTTT.

V usage is TRBV28 and J usage is TRBJ1-2; the D gene is possibly TRBD1 (5 bases). V dropped 3 bases and J dropped 5 bases, with 10 bases sitting between them. The germline CDR1 and CDR2 sequences are MDHEN and SYDVKM. The CDR3 covers 13 residues. The CDR3 DNA reads as TGTGCCAGCAGTTTCCCCCGGGGGTATGGCTACACCTTC. It encodes CASSFPRGYGYTF.

J is TRBJ2-1 and V is TRBV2, with a possible D match to TRBD1 (6 bases). The V gene's germline CDR1 is SNHLY and CDR2 FYNNEI. The germline V and J ends were trimmed by 6 bases and 5 bases, with 11 bases remaining between them. The CDR3 is 13 amino acids. This chain's CDR3 is CASSLGQHNEQFF. In nucleotides, the CDR3 is TGTGCCAGCAGCTTAGGACAGCACAATGAGCAGTTCTTC.

The chain carries TRBV7-8 and TRBJ2-5; unclear D gene. CDR3 size: 15 residues. Germline values: CDR1 SGHVS, CDR2 FQNEAQ. With 6 bases removed from V and 1 base from J, the gap between germline ends came to 15 bases. CDR3 sequence (DNA): TGTGCCAGCAGTAGCCCGGGTAGCTTCCAAGAGACCCAGTACTTC. Translation: CASSSPGSFQETQYF.

This clone was recorded only once. The rearrangement joins TRBV5-1 to TRBJ1-4, with 7 bases fitting TRBD1. CDR1 is SGHRS, CDR2 YFSETQ, per germline. The J segment lost 4 bases and the V segment lost 5 bases, leaving 5 bases of the junction unmatched. CDR3 length: 14 residues. CDR3 loop: CASRSGTVNEKLFF. CDR3 nucleotides: TGCGCCAGCAGAAGTGGGACAGTTAATGAAAAACTGTTTTTT.

V usage is TRBV18 and J usage is TRBJ2-3; the match to TRBD2 covers 10 bases. The trim removed 1 base at V and 0 bases at J, leaving 4 bases unmatched. CDR1 and CDR2 (germline): KGHSH, LQKENI. This CDR3 has 17 amino acids. CDR3 loop: CASSPLGLAASTDTQYF. In nucleotides, the CDR3 is TGTGCCAGCTCACCACTCGGACTAGCGGCTAGCACAGATACGCAGTATTTT.

The chain couples TRBV12-5 to TRBJ2-5, with D unclear. The closer fit of TRBJ2-7 to the DNA end suggests the J call may be wrong. In germline, CDR1 is LGHNT, CDR2 FRNRAP. CDR3 length: 14 residues. The DNA for the CDR3 is TGTGCTAGTGGTGCGTCCTTAAATTCCTACGAGCAGTACTTC. Residues: CASGASLNSYEQYF.

The genes are TRBV2 and TRBJ2-5, with TRBD2 identical over 7 bases. The CDR3 has 14 residues. Germline V gene lookup returns CDR1 SNHLY and CDR2 FYNNEI. With V trimmed by 5 bases and J by 1 base, 4 bases remained unmatched. DNA of the CDR3: TGTGCCAGCAGTCCTACTAGCGTCCAAGAGACCCAGTACTTC. This translates into CASSPTSVQETQYF.

The CDR3 nucleotides are TGTGCCAGTAGTACCCGGGAGGGCTTCAGGGAGCAGTTCTTC. Translating it yields CASSTREGFREQFF. This rearrangement joins TRBV19 to TRBJ2-1; 8 positions agree with TRBD2. Trimming at V came to 4 bases and at J to 10 bases, leaving 9 bases not matched to a gene. This CDR3 contains 14 residues. Germline lookup yields CDR1 LNHDA and CDR2 SQIVND (reference sequence).

The chain is built from TRBV6-1 and TRBJ2-5, with 7 bases that match TRBD1. This CDR3 comprises 12 residues. From germline, CDR1 is MNHNS and CDR2 SASEGT. After removal of 6 bases from V and 3 bases from J, the junction contained 1 base not matched to a gene. The CDR3 loop reads CASRDRKETQYF. The DNA of the CDR3 is TGTGCCAGCAGGGACAGGAAAGAGACCCAGTACTTC.

Only one count was recorded for this clone. The chain combines TRBV10-1 with TRBJ1-1; D call uncertain. CDR3 length: 14 amino acids. Germline CDR1 and CDR2: WNHNN and SYGVQD (reference sequence). V was cut by 0 bases and J by 5 bases, with 10 bases left in between. The CDR3 DNA reads as TGCGCCAGCAGTGAGTCGGGCCGTGCAACTGAAGCTTTCTTT. This codes for CASSESGRATEAFF.